Listed here are 5 T cell receptor beta chains from one sample, sequenced in a study of type 1 and type 2 diabetes patients. Genomic DNA was the PCR template. Multiplex PCR with 30 forward and 13 reverse primers amplified the TCR beta CDR3. Each CDR3 protein gets one entry after TCRdb re-called the multiplex PCR reads with MiXCR. This table has 250,000 or so distinct CDR3 sequences, roughly 50% appearing once. Material: peripheral blood mononuclear cells (PBMCs). The receptors shown here come from a man in his late teens or twenties with type 2 diabetes.

This clonotype showed up just a few times. The chain couples TRBV20-1 to TRBJ1-2; no definite D call. The CDR3 contains 15 residues. Germline values: CDR1 DFQATT, CDR2 SNEGSKA (reference sequence). Trimming took 0 bases from V and 7 from J, leaving 18 bases between them. The CDR3 here is CSARDYQRQATGYTF. Written as DNA, the CDR3 is TGCAGTGCTAGAGATTATCAGAGGCAGGCCACTGGCTACACCTTC.

A few counts support this clonotype. V gene TRBV7-8 combines with J gene TRBJ2-7; TRBD1 aligns across 12 bases. CDR3 size: 15 residues. V was pared by 5 bases and J by 5 bases, with 7 bases of the junction left unmatched. Per the germline V gene, CDR1 is SGHVS and CDR2 is FQNEAQ. The CDR3 loop reads CASSNTGTGGNEQYF. Written as DNA, the CDR3 is TGTGCCAGCAGCAACACCGGGACAGGGGGCAACGAGCAGTACTTC.

With regard to this clonotype: A junction boundary mismatches the germline segment, possibly from a read error. This chain uses TRBV7-3 with TRBJ1-2; the D is unclear. The length of the CDR3 is 16 residues. CDR1 is SGHTA, CDR2 FQGTGA, per germline. CDR3 amino acids: CTSSLANEGIKGPYTF. The CDR3 nucleotides read TGTACCAGCAGCTTAGCGAACGAAGGAATCAAAGGGCCATACACCTTC.

This chain joins TRBV19 and TRBJ2-7, with 9 positions matching TRBD2. J gave up 5 bases and V 6 bases, and 5 bases lay outside the gene matches. CDR1 and CDR2 from the germline V gene are LNHDA and SQIVND (reference sequence). The CDR3 covers 13 residues. In nucleotides, the CDR3 is TGTGCCAGTAGGAGTAGCGGGGGACACGAGCAGTACTTC. Its translation: CASRSSGGHEQYF.

CDR3 sequence reads: CASSPYRASYGYTF. The CDR3 DNA is TGTGCCAGCAGCCCCTACAGGGCCTCCTATGGCTACACCTTC. The gene calls are TRBV7-2 and TRBJ1-2; possibly TRBD1 for D (6 bases). This CDR3 has 14 amino acids. V was trimmed by 5 bases and J by 4 bases, leaving 14 bases between them. Germline CDR1 SGHTA, CDR2 FQGNSA.